This T cell receptor (beta chain) was captured in a study of T cell repertoires in aging, cancer and after chemotherapy. Study-wide background: Clear clonal overlap appeared across healthy donor samples taken over several months to years.

TRB rearrangements spanning V, D and J were amplified using mixed TRB-A/B primers. TCRdb reprocessed the multiplex PCR reads via MiXCR and lists one record per CDR3 protein. Found here are some 5,000 distinct CDR3 sequences, approximately 39% of them singletons; the top ten hold roughly 48%. Peripheral blood genomic DNA, not sorted cells or RNA, was the template. Germline V gene lookup returns CDR1 MNHEY and CDR2 SMNVEV (reference sequence). CDR3 length: 15 amino acids. V trimming: 6 bases; J trimming: 4 bases; junction bases outside the gene matches: 4. The material sequenced was blood. The chain is built from TRBV27 and TRBJ1-6; TRBD1 agrees at 9 bases. This clonotype was sampled from a human donor in good health. This chain's CDR3 is CASRKGQGYNSPLHF. As DNA, the CDR3 is TGTGCCAGCAGGAAGGGACAGGGTTATAATTCACCCCTCCACTTT.